Below are 4 T cell receptor beta chains sequenced from a single sample in a study of blood T cells in healthy people across ages. Together with a sample-barcoded 5' primer, a J-beta primer mix was included in a second PCR lasting about 6 to 11 cycles. In TCRdb, the 5' RACE reads were re-called with MiXCR into one record per CDR3 protein. The sample yields around 650,000 distinct CDR3 sequences, about 43% seen once. Material for sequencing was blood. All receptors derive from an elderly man in good health.

At least ten counts were recorded for this clonotype. The chain is built from TRBV29-1 and TRBJ2-1, with 8 bases that match TRBD1. After removal of 2 bases from V and 9 bases from J, the junction contained 3 bases not matched to a gene. Germline V lookup: CDR1 SQVTM, CDR2 ANQGSEA. This CDR3 has 12 residues. CDR3 sequence reads: CSVEPGGGEQFF. CDR3 in DNA: TGCAGCGTTGAACCAGGGGGCGGTGAGCAGTTCTTC.

The chain combines TRBV7-9 with TRBJ1-5; D is unclear. Germline V lookup: CDR1 SEHNR, CDR2 FQNEAQ (reference sequence). This CDR3 spans 15 amino acids. Trimming stripped 1 base from V and 0 bases from J, with 7 bases between. The CDR3 DNA reads as TGTGCCAGCAGCTTAGACCTGAATAGCAATCAGCCCCAGCATTTT. This codes for CASSLDLNSNQPQHF.

This clonotype turned up a few times. The chain employs TRBV7-9 and TRBJ2-3; 10 bases are shared with TRBD1. The CDR3 totals 15 residues. Germline V gene lookup returns CDR1 SEHNR and CDR2 FQNEAQ (reference sequence). V was pared by 0 bases and J by 5 bases, with 2 bases of the junction left unmatched. Here the CDR3 DNA reads TGTGCCAGCAGCTTAGCGACAGGGGGCCTAGATACGCAGTATTTT. Translating it yields CASSLATGGLDTQYF.

This clonotype has more than one count but fewer than ten. The V gene is TRBV7-2, the J gene TRBJ1-1; D unclear. CDR3 length: 14 amino acids. The germline CDR1 and CDR2 sequences are SGHTA and FQGNSA. The V end was cut by 2 bases, the J end by 4 bases, with 11 bases between. The CDR3 here is CASSLPVWSTEAFF. In nucleotides, the CDR3 is TGTGCCAGCAGCTTACCAGTGTGGAGCACTGAAGCTTTCTTT.